This T cell receptor beta chain was recovered during a study of blood T cell repertoires in COVID-19. The assay was immunoSEQ multiplex PCR, and TCRdb's table has in-frame clones only and misses some. The data show more than 350,000 clones, with 80% to 90% seen just once and about 9.4% held by the top ten. Germline trimming cut 6 bases from V and 9 bases from J; bases unmatched to any gene: 11. The CDR3 is 15 amino acids. CDR1 MNHEY and CDR2 SVGAGI come from the germline V gene. The gene calls are TRBV6-5 and TRBJ1-6; 7 nucleotides match TRBD1. This clonotype was sampled from a woman aged 30 to 39 with COVID-19, enrolled during active disease. Sequencing input: peripheral blood. The CDR3 region has the DNA TGTGCCAGCAGGACAGGGAGTAATTTCGGTTCACCCCTCCACTTT. Protein sequence: CASRTGSNFGSPLHF.